These 21 T cell receptor beta chains share one sample of origin, sequenced in a study of blood T cell repertoires in COVID-19. Profiled with immunoSEQ multiplex PCR; TCRdb holds only in-frame clones, not every one. This table holds fewer than 400,000 clones, roughly 91% found once. Sequenced sample: PBMCs or T cells enriched from blood (not recorded which). The receptor set was obtained from a woman aged 25 to 39 who had recovered from COVID-19.

V usage is TRBV4-1 and J usage is TRBJ2-7; 9 bases line up with TRBD1. The CDR3 contains 15 residues. V trimming: 2 bases; J trimming: 2 bases; junction bases outside the gene matches: 4. Looked up from germline, CDR1 is MGHRA and CDR2 is YSYEKL. This chain's CDR3 is CASSQTRTGAYEQYF. CDR3 coding DNA: TGCGCCAGCAGCCAAACCCGGACAGGGGCCTACGAGCAGTACTTC.

The gene calls are TRBV9 and TRBJ2-2, with TRBD1 matching 7 bases. In germline, CDR1 is SGDLS, CDR2 YYNGEE. Losses at the gene ends were 0 bases for V and 3 bases for J; bases not matched to a gene: 5. The CDR3 is made up of 16 amino acids. The CDR3 region is CASSVEGGSHTGELFF. In nucleotides, the CDR3 is TGTGCCAGCAGCGTAGAAGGGGGCTCGCACACCGGGGAGCTGTTTTTT.

CDR3 residues: CASRSLAGGYEQYF. As DNA, the CDR3 is TGCGCCAGCAGATCCCTAGCGGGGGGCTACGAGCAGTACTTC. This chain links TRBV4-1 with TRBJ2-7, with 11 positions matching TRBD2. V was pared by 6 bases and J by 3 bases, with 4 bases of the junction left unmatched. This CDR3 has 14 amino acids. Germline lookup yields CDR1 MGHRA and CDR2 YSYEKL.

The rearrangement links TRBV18 to TRBJ2-1; 8 bases are shared with TRBD1. The germline V gene has CDR1 KGHSH and CDR2 LQKENI. The ends lost 4 bases at V and 5 bases at J; junction bases unmatched: 7. CDR3 length: 15 residues. The chain's CDR3 is CASSHRSTGDNEQFF. The DNA for the CDR3 is TGTGCCAGCTCACATAGATCGACAGGGGACAATGAGCAGTTCTTC.

The chain links TRBV6-5 to TRBJ2-3; 7 bases agree with TRBD1. Trimming at V came to 4 bases and at J to 2 bases, leaving 3 bases not matched to a gene. The CDR3 is made up of 14 amino acids. CDR1 is MNHEY, CDR2 SVGAGI, per germline. CDR3 DNA: TGTGCCAGCAGTTTCGACAGGGCCACAGATACGCAGTATTTT. Translation gives CASSFDRATDTQYF.

The rearrangement links TRBV27 to TRBJ2-7, with D perhaps TRBD2 (7 bases). CDR1 and CDR2 (germline): MNHEY, SMNVEV (reference sequence). Trimming took off 0 bases at V and 4 bases at J, with 16 bases between the two ends. The length of the CDR3 is 16 residues. CDR3 in DNA: TGTGCCAGCAGTTTATCGCGCGGGGGACAATCATACGAGCAGTACTTC. Residues: CASSLSRGGQSYEQYF.

V and J are TRBV7-9 and TRBJ2-1; unclear D gene. Germline assignment: CDR1 SEHNR and CDR2 FQNEAQ (reference sequence). The CDR3 totals 13 residues. V was clipped by 5 bases and J by 6 bases, with 11 bases between them. The CDR3 protein is CASSTLVGNEQFF. The CDR3 DNA follows: TGTGCCAGCAGCACCCTTGTCGGCAATGAGCAGTTCTTC.

The genes are TRBV27 and TRBJ2-7; 9 nucleotides match TRBD2. Germline loops: CDR1 MNHEY, CDR2 SMNVEV (reference sequence). CDR3 length equals 16 residues. V was clipped by 4 bases and J by 3 bases; unmatched bases: 10. The CDR3 DNA is TGTGCCAGCAGTTCCCTCAGGACTAGCGAATTCTACGAGCAGTACTTC. Translated, it gives CASSSLRTSEFYEQYF.

V usage is TRBV27 and J usage is TRBJ1-6, with 7 bases aligning to TRBD1. CDR3 size: 15 residues. Germline values: CDR1 MNHEY, CDR2 SMNVEV (reference sequence). V trimming: 5 bases; J trimming: 5 bases; junction bases outside the gene matches: 6. The CDR3 coding sequence is TGTGCCAGCAGTCCGGACAGGTCGGATAATTCACCCCTCCACTTT. Protein sequence: CASSPDRSDNSPLHF.

This rearrangement joins TRBV5-1 to TRBJ2-5; 9 nucleotides align to TRBD2. V shed 0 bases and J 5 bases; nucleotides not matched to a gene: 8. This CDR3 region has 16 residues. Germline V gives CDR1 SGHRS, CDR2 YFSETQ. The DNA of the CDR3 is TGCGCCAGCAGCTTGGAAGGGGCTAGCGGGGCGGAGACCCAGTACTTC. It encodes CASSLEGASGAETQYF.

The genes are TRBV28 and TRBJ1-3; D gene ambiguous. Germline V CDR1 and CDR2: MDHEN, SYDVKM. The CDR3 covers 13 residues. Trimming shortened V by 4 bases and J by 8 bases, and 12 bases separated the two germline ends. For the CDR3, the DNA is TGTGCCAGCAGTTCCGGGAGCCGAGACACCATATATTTT. It encodes CASSSGSRDTIYF.

The V and J genes are TRBV6-2 or TRBV6-3 and TRBJ2-1; D possibly corresponds to TRBD2 (6 bases). Germline CDR1 and CDR2: MNHEY and SVGEGT. V dropped 3 bases and J dropped 3 bases, with 12 bases sitting between them. The CDR3 length is 15 residues. CDR3 nucleotide sequence: TGTGCCAGCAGTTATAAGGGACTCCTCTACAATGAGCAGTTCTTC. Amino acid sequence: CASSYKGLLYNEQFF.

The V gene is TRBV9, the J gene TRBJ1-1, with TRBD1 identical over 7 bases. V was clipped by 3 bases and J by 1 base; unmatched bases: 6. The CDR3 consists of 15 residues. The germline CDR1 and CDR2 sequences are SGDLS and YYNGEE. The CDR3 region is CASSGYRGENTEAFF. CDR3 nucleotides: TGTGCCAGCAGCGGTTACAGGGGCGAGAACACTGAAGCTTTCTTT.

The J gene is TRBJ1-1, the V gene TRBV18; D unresolved. Germline CDR1 KGHSH, CDR2 LQKENI. V was pared by 3 bases and J by 13 bases, with 15 bases between. CDR3 length: 12 residues. The CDR3 region is CASSPSDGEVFF. The DNA for the CDR3 is TGTGCCAGCTCACCGTCTGACGGGGAGGTTTTCTTT.

The chain is built from TRBV28 and TRBJ1-2; 8 bases agree with TRBD1. V was pared by 4 bases and J by 2 bases, with 12 bases of the junction left unmatched. Germline lookup yields CDR1 MDHEN and CDR2 SYDVKM. The CDR3 extends over 17 amino acids. The CDR3 is CASSSPARTGKNYGYTF. CDR3 coding DNA: TGTGCCAGCAGTTCCCCCGCCAGGACAGGGAAAAACTATGGCTACACCTTC.

J is TRBJ1-1 and V is TRBV7-8; D is unresolved. V lost 5 bases, J lost 5 bases, and 12 bases lay in between. CDR1 is SGHVS and CDR2 is FQNEAQ in the germline V gene. The CDR3 contains 13 residues. CDR3 coding DNA: TGTGCCAGCAGCCCGGGGTCTGGGACTGAAGCTTTCTTT. Translation: CASSPGSGTEAFF.

The rearrangement links TRBV29-1 to TRBJ1-2, with a weak D call TRBD1 (6 bases). V gave up 5 bases and J gave up 1 base, with 8 bases separating them. The length of the CDR3 is 12 residues. Germline lookup yields CDR1 SQVTM and CDR2 ANQGSEA. The CDR3 DNA sequence: TGCAGCGTTACACAGGGTAACTATGGCTACACCTTC. It encodes CSVTQGNYGYTF.

This clone showed up just once. The chain uses TRBV5-1 and TRBJ1-2; D is undetermined. Trimming pared 3 bases from V and 0 bases from J, leaving 9 bases between. From germline, CDR1 is SGHRS and CDR2 YFSETQ. The CDR3 totals 14 residues. The CDR3 DNA reads TGCGCCAGCAGCTCCGGACTATCTAACTATGGCTACACCTTC. Translating gives CASSSGLSNYGYTF.

This clone was picked up a small number of times. This chain uses TRBV28 with TRBJ1-2; D unclear. There are 13 residues in the CDR3. V lost 3 bases and J 6 bases, leaving 11 bases between the germline ends. The germline gives CDR1 MDHEN, CDR2 SYDVKM. CDR3 bases: TGTGCCAGCAGTTTGGGGAACGGGGATGGCTACACCTTC. Protein: CASSLGNGDGYTF.

The chain carries TRBV5-4 and TRBJ2-3; 8 bases match TRBD2. J lost 2 bases, V lost 0 bases, and 5 bases had no gene match. This CDR3 is 16 amino acids long. CDR1 SGHNT and CDR2 YYREEE come from the germline V gene (reference sequence). The CDR3 DNA sequence: TGTGCCAGCAGCTTGGAGCTAGCGGGTACCACAGATACGCAGTATTTT. Translation gives CASSLELAGTTDTQYF.

Comment on this clone: The conserved final phenylalanine or tryptophan is absent from the CDR3, which likely points to a read error. The limits of the CDR3 on the DNA are not certain, so only TCRdb's listed CDR3 is given. V usage is TRBV5-1 and J usage is TRBJ1-1; the table names TRBD1, a call not compared with the DNA. The CDR3 is 11 residues long, ends included. Germline V gene data show CDR1 as SGHRS and CDR2 as YFSETQ. Here the CDR3 reads CASSSDSTTIL.